The entry below gives a single T cell receptor beta chain sequence along with its context. Recent vaccinations or acute infections were absent in the healthy HIV-negative adult donors. This sample is part of a study of shared clonotypes between healthy human individuals. The table came from immunoSEQ multiplex PCR; TCRdb's copy has only in-frame clones and leaves some out. The sample has fewer than 1.6 million clones; approximately 98.5% are singletons. V lost 6 bases and J 2 bases, leaving 11 bases between the germline ends. The CDR3 extends over 13 amino acids. CDR1 is MDHEN, CDR2 SYDVKM, per germline.

The TCR was taken from a man aged 25-40 years in good health. The chain uses TRBV28 and TRBJ2-7; D possibly matches TRBD1 or TRBD2 (5 bases each). The sample consisted of naive CD4+ T cells sorted from blood. Described subset: CD45RA+ positively selected. The CDR3 protein is CASRNRDPYEQYF. The CDR3 DNA reads TGTGCCAGCAGAAACCGGGACCCCTACGAGCAGTACTTC.